This T cell receptor beta chain was captured in a study of T cell changes during pregnancy in multiple sclerosis. V dropped 2 bases and J dropped 2; count of bases not matched to a gene: 5. This CDR3 comprises 15 residues. Germline loops: CDR1 MNHNS, CDR2 SASEGT. Assay used: immunoSEQ multiplex PCR; TCRdb lists only in-frame clones, some missing. This repertoire shows tens of thousands of clones, approximately 88% found once; its top ten account for under 2%. J is TRBJ2-7 and V is TRBV6-1, with TRBD1 identical over 8 bases. The receptor was isolated from a female donor with multiple sclerosis, enrolled in a pregnancy study. This sample comprised peripheral blood, obtained in the first trimester of pregnancy. The CDR3 DNA reads as TGTGCCAGCAGTGAATCCGAGACAGGGGCCTACGAGCAGTACTTC. Encoded protein: CASSESETGAYEQYF.